This TCR beta chain is drawn from a study of OX40 agonist ivuxolimab in advanced cancers. About the study as a whole: The costimulatory receptor OX40 (CD134) was targeted by ivuxolimab, a fully human IgG2 agonistic monoclonal antibody. Patients were allowed to have had prior anti-PD-1, anti-PD-L1 or anti-CTLA-4 therapy, and approximately 39% of the dose-escalation patients had been treated with checkpoint inhibitors. The purpose of peripheral TCRbeta sequencing was to test whether ivuxolimab changed TCR sequence diversity and led to clonal T-cell expansion. Of the roughly 51 dose-escalation patients, hepatocellular carcinoma was present in some 19, melanoma in roughly 15, renal cell carcinoma in 9 and head and neck cancer in 9. The paper describes the monotherapy dose-escalation part (N ≈ 50 patients) of the phase I trial of ivuxolimab. Three dose-escalation patients achieved partial responses, one with hepatocellular carcinoma and two with cutaneous melanoma. Intravenous ivuxolimab was administered to patients every 2 weeks at six dose levels: 0.01, 0.1, 0.3, 1.5, 3 and 10 mg/kg. In the dose-escalation cohort, 75% to 85% of patients were male, and the mean age was roughly 60 years with a range of roughly 20 to 80.

Genomic DNA was isolated from the sorted cells so that the TCRbeta CDR3 region could be sequenced. The immunoSEQ Assay was used for sequencing of TCRbeta CDR3 regions. Here the immuneACCESS table is served through TCRdb, limited to in-frame sequences with V and J called. Missing clones are a known gap in these copies; in checked studies unresolved V genes cover under half, and the rest lacks a known reason. This sample lists 55,000 to 80,000 clones; approximately 89% were detected once. The ten largest make up 2% to 2.5% of the sample. Patients with a history of autoimmune disease or receiving systemic immunosuppression were excluded from the trial. Peripheral blood for TCR sequencing was collected from all dose cohorts at baseline, on cycle 4 day 1, and on cycle 7 day 1. Samples came from an open-label, multicenter, first-in-human phase I dose-escalation trial of ivuxolimab. Adults with locally advanced or metastatic melanoma, renal cell carcinoma, hepatocellular carcinoma or head and neck squamous cell carcinoma were enrolled in the trial. Before TCR sequencing, CD4+ T cells and CD8+ T cells from peripheral blood were sorted into separate populations.

About this clone: The antigen this receptor binds is unknown. Base qualities were left out, and no much larger clone turns up one base away.

The junction shows trimming of 1 base on V and 1 base on J, and the gene matches do not reach 4 bases of it. Per the germline V gene, SGHNT is the CDR1 and YENEEA is the CDR2. There are 16 amino acids in the CDR3, from cysteine to phenylalanine inclusive. This entry keeps only the CDR3 DNA: 48 bases, framed from base 1. Findings and caveats that apply to the study as a whole: Antigen specificity was not determined for the clonally expanded peripheral T cells. On average, CD8+ T cells showed more expanded clones than CD4+ T cells after ivuxolimab. At doses from 0.1 to 3.0 mg/kg, clonal expansion was seen in both CD4+ and CD8+ blood T cells between baseline and week 6. Low levels of normalized T-cell clonal expansion were also seen in some patients who did not respond. In partial responders in the 0.1-3.0 mg/kg groups, normalized peripheral clonal expansion was found to be among the lowest, especially among CD8+ T cells.

This sequence uses TRBV11-3 and TRBJ2-3; TRBD2 fits 8 bases in the junction. The sequencing here drew on CD4+ or CD8+ T cells sorted from blood, taken in a trial of the OX40 agonist ivuxolimab. This sequence was found in an adult with an advanced solid tumor such as melanoma, head and neck, liver or kidney cancer. The DNA sequence is as follows: TGTGCCAGCAGCTTAGGGACTAGCCGACGCACAGATACGCAGTATTTT. Its translation reads: CASSLGTSRRTDTQYF.